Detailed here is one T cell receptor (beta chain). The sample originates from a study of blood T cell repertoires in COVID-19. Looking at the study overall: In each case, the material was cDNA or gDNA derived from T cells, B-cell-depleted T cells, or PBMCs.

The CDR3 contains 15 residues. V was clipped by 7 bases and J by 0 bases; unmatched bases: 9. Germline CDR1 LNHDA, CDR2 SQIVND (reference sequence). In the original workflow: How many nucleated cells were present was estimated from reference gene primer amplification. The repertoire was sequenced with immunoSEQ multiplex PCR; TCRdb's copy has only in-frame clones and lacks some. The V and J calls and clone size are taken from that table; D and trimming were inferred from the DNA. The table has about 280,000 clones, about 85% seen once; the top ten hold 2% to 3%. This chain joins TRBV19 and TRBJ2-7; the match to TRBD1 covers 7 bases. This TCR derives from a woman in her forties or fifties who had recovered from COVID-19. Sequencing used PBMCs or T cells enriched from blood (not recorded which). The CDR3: CASTRGGAGSYEQYF. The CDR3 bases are TGTGCCAGTACCAGAGGGGGCGCGGGCTCCTACGAGCAGTACTTC.